The rows below give T cell receptor beta chains drawn from one sample of a study of blood T cell repertoires in COVID-19. Produced via immunoSEQ multiplex PCR; TCRdb's table is partial and in-frame only. The sample lists under 150,000 clones, roughly 90% occurring once. Source material: peripheral blood. The receptors shown here come from a man aged 50-59 years with acute or convalescent COVID-19. CDR3s include the opening cysteine and the closing phenylalanine or tryptophan. Fields, in order: clone size, V gene, D gene, J gene, CDR3 DNA, CDR3 protein. A D gene is named only where the DNA matches it firmly. Only some rows state a clone size, as once, few, many or a class for expanded clones.

clone size: .; V gene: TRBV30; D gene: .; J gene: TRBJ2-7; CDR3 DNA: TGTGCCTGGAGTGTACGAGGGACTCCTGGGTCCTACGAGCAGTACTTC; CDR3 protein: CAWSVRGTPGSYEQYF
clone size: once; V gene: TRBV6-5; D gene: .; J gene: TRBJ1-1; CDR3 DNA: TGTGCCAGCAGTCCGGGGGGGATTAACACTGAAGCTTTCTTT; CDR3 protein: CASSPGGINTEAFF
clone size: .; V gene: TRBV4-1; D gene: .; J gene: TRBJ1-3; CDR3 DNA: TGCGCCAGCAGCTCAGGGTCGTTTGGAAACACCATATATTTT; CDR3 protein: CASSSGSFGNTIYF
clone size: .; V gene: TRBV5-4; D gene: TRBD2; J gene: TRBJ2-7; CDR3 DNA: TGTGCCAGCAGCGCCGGACTAGCGGGAGGCGAGCAGTACTTC; CDR3 protein: CASSAGLAGGEQYF
clone size: .; V gene: TRBV5-1; D gene: .; J gene: TRBJ2-5; CDR3 DNA: TGCGCCAGCAGCCTTGAAGAGACCCAGTACTTC; CDR3 protein: CASSLEETQYF
clone size: .; V gene: TRBV6-2/TRBV6-3; D gene: .; J gene: TRBJ1-6; CDR3 DNA: TGTGCCAGCAGTTCCCCCGTGACAGCCGGTTCACCCCTCCACTTT; CDR3 protein: CASSSPVTAGSPLHF
clone size: .; V gene: TRBV11-2; D gene: .; J gene: TRBJ2-1; CDR3 DNA: TGTGCCAGCAGCCAAAGGGGCGTTCACAATGAGCAGTTCTTC; CDR3 protein: CASSQRGVHNEQFF
clone size: .; V gene: TRBV27; D gene: TRBD1; J gene: TRBJ1-2; CDR3 DNA: TGTGCCAGCAGGGGGACAGGGGGCGCAAGGGATGGCTACACCTTC; CDR3 protein: CASRGTGGARDGYTF
clone size: .; V gene: TRBV7-9; D gene: TRBD1; J gene: TRBJ1-2; CDR3 DNA: TGTGCCAGCAGCCAATCGACAGGGATCTATGGCTACACCTTC; CDR3 protein: CASSQSTGIYGYTF
clone size: once; V gene: TRBV10-3; D gene: .; J gene: TRBJ2-5; CDR3 DNA: TGTGCCATCAGTGAGGGACTTCAAGAGACCCAGTACTTC; CDR3 protein: CAISEGLQETQYF
clone size: once; V gene: TRBV5-6; D gene: .; J gene: TRBJ2-7; CDR3 DNA: TGTGCCAGCACTCCGTCCGGGGGTGTGTACGAGCAGTACTTC; CDR3 protein: CASTPSGGVYEQYF
clone size: .; V gene: TRBV14; D gene: .; J gene: TRBJ1-1; CDR3 DNA: TGTGCCAGCAGCCAAGATCTGGCGAACACTGAAGCTTTCTTT; CDR3 protein: CASSQDLANTEAFF
clone size: .; V gene: TRBV9; D gene: .; J gene: TRBJ1-3; CDR3 DNA: TGTGCCAGCAGCGGAACCGGGACATCAAGTGGAAACACCATATATTTT; CDR3 protein: CASSGTGTSSGNTIYF
clone size: .; V gene: TRBV7-9; D gene: .; J gene: TRBJ2-1; CDR3 DNA: TGTGCCAGCAGCTTGCTTTATAGCTACCTAAGGAATGAGCAGTTCTTC; CDR3 protein: CASSLLYSYLRNEQFF
clone size: few; V gene: TRBV24-1; D gene: TRBD2; J gene: TRBJ2-1; CDR3 DNA: TGTGCCACCAGTGACCGACTAGCCCGGTCCTACAATGAGCAGTTCTTC; CDR3 protein: CATSDRLARSYNEQFF
clone size: .; V gene: TRBV13; D gene: .; J gene: TRBJ1-1; CDR3 DNA: TGTGCCACTTACCCCGGACAGTATAACACTGAAGCTTTCTTT; CDR3 protein: CATYPGQYNTEAFF
clone size: .; V gene: TRBV6-5; D gene: .; J gene: TRBJ1-5; CDR3 DNA: TGTGCCAGCAGGGACGGGGGGACGAATCAGCCCCAGCATTTT; CDR3 protein: CASRDGGTNQPQHF
clone size: .; V gene: TRBV11-3; D gene: .; J gene: TRBJ2-4; CDR3 DNA: TGTGCCAGCAGCGTCCCGGGAGCCAAAAACATTCAGTACTTC; CDR3 protein: CASSVPGAKNIQYF
clone size: .; V gene: TRBV10-3; D gene: .; J gene: TRBJ2-3; CDR3 DNA: TGTGCCATCAGGGGCGGGAGCACAGATACGCAGTATTTT; CDR3 protein: CAIRGGSTDTQYF
clone size: .; V gene: TRBV6-6; D gene: .; J gene: TRBJ2-2; CDR3 DNA: TGTGCCAGCCGCGGGCCGGTGGGGGGAAACACCGGGGAGCTGTTTTTT; CDR3 protein: CASRGPVGGNTGELFF
clone size: .; V gene: TRBV3-1/TRBV3-2; D gene: .; J gene: TRBJ1-3; CDR3 DNA: TGTGCCAGCAGCCAAGAATTGACAGACACTCGCCTTCTTATTGGAAACACCATATATTTT; CDR3 protein: CASSQELTDTRLLIGNTIYF
clone size: .; V gene: TRBV21-1; D gene: .; J gene: TRBJ1-1; CDR3 DNA: TGTGCCAGCAGCAAAGGGGACAGGGATTGCACTGAAGCTTTCTTT; CDR3 protein: CASSKGDRDCTEAFF